This T cell receptor beta chain was recovered during a study of T cell responses to AZD1222 COVID-19 vaccine listed by TCRdb under 2021. For the study in its entirety: A total of approximately 240 trial participants underwent TCR sequencing, of whom some 200 had received two doses of AZD1222 and roughly 26 had received two doses of the MenACWY control vaccine. Enrollment into the trials was organized by age into subgroups of 18-55, 56-69 and 70-plus years, and those subgroups contained approximately 160, 26 and 62 TCR-sequenced participants, respectively.

Per the publication, the time point label means: about 28 days (+/-7) after the second vaccine dose. The label giving this sample's treatment or condition can be read as: meningococcal conjugate vaccine given as trial control. Vaccinee samples were obtained from the UK trials COV001 and COV002, which included a single-blind randomized controlled phase 2/3 trial of AZD1222 (ChAdOx1 nCoV-19) in healthy adults. Trial participant PBMC samples were collected at day 0 and day 28 after the second dose for TCRbeta chain sequencing. V was cut back by 4 bases and J by 3 bases, leaving a gap of 7 bases between them. The CDR3 has 12 amino acids, counting the end cysteine and phenylalanine. This entry keeps only the CDR3 DNA: 36 bases, framed from base 1. Per the germline V gene, SGHTA is the CDR1 and FQGNSA is the CDR2. As for this clone: There is no known antigen for this receptor. Base qualities are not recorded, but no much larger clone differs from it by a single base.

The paper's findings and limits, for the study overall: No day 14 peak-response samples were available, so repertoires were characterized only after the peak T cell response. Participants were mostly white British and included more females than males, and it was suggested by the authors that clonal diversity may have been underestimated. Nearly half of unique spike-specific TCRs reportedly recognized epitopes outside regions mutated in the B.1.351 and B.1.1.7 variants. Conclusions about previously exposed vaccinees are limited because only 5 or 6 AZD1222 recipients were SARS-CoV-2 seropositive at baseline. The 56-69-year group was small, and its depth increase did not reach significance, likely because of low power. Vaccine-associated CD4 TCRs spanned the whole spike protein, with dominant responses in regions 160-218 and 743-854. Spike-specific TCR breadth and depth rose significantly after two AZD1222 doses compared with day 0 and with MenACWY recipients.

The CDR3 regions of human TCRbeta chains were analyzed by immunosequencing. In the source study's methods: Repertoire TCRs were matched against a reference library of SARS-CoV-2-specific TCRs generated with the MIRA antigen-specificity platform. Breadth meant the fraction of unique TCRs that were SARS-CoV-2-associated, whereas depth meant the fraction of total T cells that were SARS-CoV-2-associated. Using the MIRA data, every spike-specific TCR was mapped to the spike region that the TCR reacted to and assigned to either a CD4 or a CD8 class. Log10-transformed breadth and depth values were compared by one-way ANOVA with Sidak's multiple comparisons tests. The source is immuneACCESS, and TCRdb retained only in-frame sequences with V and J called. Part of the clones is not carried over; for the studies checked, unresolved V genes explain less than half of this, and the remainder is unexplained. D and trimming were read from the DNA, whereas the V and J calls and clone size are those reported in that table. A total of 99,000 or so clones appear in this sample, more than 75% of them only once. The ten top clones hold 3.3% of the sample.

This TCR came from an adult who received the MenACWY meningococcal vaccine as a control. Recombination connected TRBV7-2 to TRBJ2-7, with the D gene uncertain. This sample comprised peripheral blood, obtained 28 days after the second dose of the MenACWY control vaccine. The CDR3 sequence is CASSSQNYEQYF. The DNA reads as follows: TGTGCCAGCAGCTCACAGAACTACGAGCAGTACTTC.